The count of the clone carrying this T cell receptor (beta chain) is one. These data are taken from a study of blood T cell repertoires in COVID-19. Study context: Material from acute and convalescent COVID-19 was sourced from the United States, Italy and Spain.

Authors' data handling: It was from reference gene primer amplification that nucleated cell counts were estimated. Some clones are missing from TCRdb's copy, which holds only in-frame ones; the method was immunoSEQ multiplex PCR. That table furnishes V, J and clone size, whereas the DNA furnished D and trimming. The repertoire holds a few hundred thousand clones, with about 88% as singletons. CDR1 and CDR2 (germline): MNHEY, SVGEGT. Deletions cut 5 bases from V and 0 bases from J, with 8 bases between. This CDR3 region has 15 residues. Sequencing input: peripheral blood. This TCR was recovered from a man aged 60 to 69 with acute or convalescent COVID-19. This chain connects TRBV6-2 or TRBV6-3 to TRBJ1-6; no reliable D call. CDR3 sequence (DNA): TGTGCCAGCAGTCCCACGGGCTCCTATAATTCACCCCTCCACTTT. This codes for CASSPTGSYNSPLHF.